Shown below are 23 T cell receptor beta chains from a single sample sequenced in a study of T cell repertoires in cytomegalovirus infection. TCRdb analysed the reads with MiXCR anew, one entry per CDR3 protein. This table holds about 260,000 distinct CDR3 sequences, around 8.7% found once. The material sequenced was PBMCs. The receptor source for this set is a human donor in good health (CMV status not recorded). Some clones in this sample may be carry-over from other donors' samples.

The chain carries TRBV6-2 or TRBV6-3 and TRBJ2-3, with TRBD2 as a possible D gene (5 bases). V lost 2 bases, J lost 5 bases, and 8 bases lay in between. This CDR3 has 13 amino acids. Germline V gives CDR1 MNHEY, CDR2 SVGEGT. The CDR3 reads CASSYRREDTQYF. The CDR3 region has the DNA TGTGCCAGCAGTTACCGACGGGAAGATACGCAGTATTTT.

This clonotype was counted ten times or more. The chain's CDR3 is CASSLVPLAGGPNTGELFF. The CDR3, as DNA: TGTGCCAGCAGCTTAGTTCCGCTAGCGGGGGGGCCGAACACCGGGGAGCTGTTTTTT. The V call is TRBV7-2, the J call TRBJ2-2; 12 positions agree with TRBD2. Germline CDR1 is SGHTA and CDR2 is FQGNSA. The trim removed 1 base at V and 0 bases at J, leaving 6 bases unmatched. This CDR3 is 19 amino acids long.

This clonotype was counted only a few times. The J gene is TRBJ2-5, the V gene TRBV29-1, with 8 bases that match TRBD2. CDR3 length: 13 amino acids. Per the germline V gene, CDR1 is SQVTM and CDR2 is ANQGSEA. V dropped 7 bases and J dropped 4; count of bases not matched to a gene: 8. CDR3 in amino acids: CSGGGGRGETQYF. The CDR3 bases are TGCAGCGGGGGCGGGGGGCGGGGAGAGACCCAGTACTTC.

This clonotype was found many times. The chain carries TRBV6-1 and TRBJ1-6, with 7 nucleotides matching TRBD1. V lost 6 bases to trimming and J lost 8 bases; unmatched junction nucleotides: 7. The CDR3 length is 14 residues. CDR1 MNHNS and CDR2 SASEGT come from the germline V gene. In nucleotides, the CDR3 is TGTGCCAGCAGGAGACAGGGTAGGGATTCACCCCTCCACTTT. It specifies CASRRQGRDSPLHF.

This clonotype was detected only a few times. The gene calls are TRBV12-5 and TRBJ2-3; the D call may be TRBD1 or TRBD2 (5 bases each). The CDR3 contains 15 residues. V was pared by 2 bases and J by 1 base, with 10 bases between. CDR1 is LGHNT, CDR2 FRNRAP, per germline. The CDR3, as DNA: TGTGCTAGTGGTTTGTGGCAGGGAGGCACAGATACGCAGTATTTT. The encoded protein is CASGLWQGGTDTQYF. The full variable domain, its missing parts supplied by reference TRBV12-5 and TRBJ2-3, is DARVTQTPRHKVTEMGQEVTMRCQPILGHNTVFWYRQTMMQGLELLAYFRNRAPLDDSGMPKDRFSAEMPDATLATLKIQPSEPRDSAVYFCASGLWQGGTDTQYFGPGTRLTVL.

This clonotype was observed at least ten times. The chain has TRBV7-2 and TRBJ2-2; maybe TRBD1 (6 bases). Trimming took off 1 base at V and 3 bases at J, with 12 bases between the two ends. The CDR3 is 16 amino acids. The germline V gene encodes CDR1 SGHTA and CDR2 FQGNSA. CDR3: CASSLGGQGYTGELFF. The DNA of the CDR3 is TGTGCCAGCAGCTTAGGGGGGCAGGGCTACACCGGGGAGCTGTTTTTT.

This clonotype appeared many times. The rearrangement joins TRBV11-2 to TRBJ2-3; TRBD1 matches 7 bases. Germline-derived CDR1 and CDR2 are SGHAT and FQNNGV. Trimming cost V 5 bases and J 1 base; bases outside gene matches: 0. This CDR3 is built from 13 residues. CDR3 protein: CASSGQGTDTQYF. CDR3 nucleotides: TGTGCCAGCAGCGGACAGGGCACAGATACGCAGTATTTT.

Worth noting for this clonotype: This may be a read error, as it is one base from a much larger clone. This chain uses TRBV6-5 with TRBJ2-7; D is unclear. The CDR3 totals 13 residues. Germline V lookup: CDR1 MNHEY, CDR2 SVGAGI. CDR3 nucleotide sequence: TGTGCCAGCAGTTACTCGAGCTCCTACCAGCAGTACTTC. Protein sequence: CASSYSSSYQQYF.

The rearrangement joins TRBV11-1 to TRBJ2-3, with 11 bases fitting TRBD2. Germline V gene lookup returns CDR1 SGHAT and CDR2 FQDESV (reference sequence). The CDR3 runs to 19 residues. Germline trimming cut 2 bases from V and 1 base from J; bases unmatched to any gene: 11. CDR3 sequence (DNA): TGTGCCAGCAGCTTAAGGAGGACTAGCGGGTCCCAACGCACAGATACGCAGTATTTT. It yields the protein CASSLRRTSGSQRTDTQYF.

The chain links TRBV19 to TRBJ2-1; D not certain. The ends were cut back, 9 bases at V and 5 bases at J, with 11 bases in the middle. This CDR3 has 12 residues. Germline V lookup: CDR1 LNHDA, CDR2 SQIVND (reference sequence). CDR3 nucleotide sequence: TGTGCCAGGTCCGGTGAGGACAATGAGCAGTTCTTC. Translated: CARSGEDNEQFF.

This clonotype was seen ten or more times. This chain connects TRBV7-8 to TRBJ2-1; D ambiguous. V dropped 4 bases and J dropped 7 bases, with 23 bases sitting between them. Germline V gives CDR1 SGHVS, CDR2 FQNEAQ. This CDR3 contains 17 residues. The CDR3 spells CASSSHERRVRSNEQFF. The CDR3 nucleotides read TGTGCCAGCAGCTCCCATGAGCGCCGAGTGAGGTCGAATGAGCAGTTCTTC.

This clonotype was detected ten times or more. The chain links TRBV7-2 to TRBJ1-4; D possibly corresponds to TRBD1 (5 bases). Germline CDR1 and CDR2: SGHTA and FQGNSA. Trimming stripped 3 bases from V and 7 bases from J, with 15 bases between. CDR3 length equals 15 residues. The CDR3 bases are TGTGCCAGCAGCTTTAAGGGGAGTCGTGGTGAAAAACTGTTTTTT. Amino acids: CASSFKGSRGEKLFF.

This clonotype was seen ten or more times. This chain connects TRBV7-2 to TRBJ1-2, with a weak D call TRBD1 (5 bases). Per germline, CDR1 SGHTA and CDR2 FQGNSA. CDR3 length equals 17 residues. V dropped 1 base and J dropped 4 bases, with 19 bases sitting between them. The CDR3: CASSLGGLMGGTYGYTF. The CDR3 nucleotides are TGTGCCAGCAGCTTAGGGGGCCTTATGGGGGGTACCTATGGCTACACCTTC.

As concerns this clonotype: This may arise from a read error, as a much more abundant clone is one base away. This rearrangement joins TRBV7-2 to TRBJ2-7, with TRBD2 matching over 9 bases. From germline, CDR1 is SGHTA and CDR2 FQGNSA. The CDR3 consists of 17 residues. The V and J ends lost 5 bases and 4 bases, in that order; junction bases with no gene match: 15. CDR3 protein: CASSQRLAVVPRYEQYF. The CDR3 DNA is TGTGCCAGCAGCCAAAGACTAGCGGTAGTCCCCCGGTACGAGCAGTACTTC.

This clonotype was seen repeatedly, ten times or more. The chain links TRBV11-2 to TRBJ2-5; 8 bases map to TRBD1. Trimming cost V 5 bases and J 2 bases; bases outside gene matches: 1. The CDR3 runs 13 residues. The germline CDR1 and CDR2 sequences are SGHAT and FQNNGV. The CDR3 sequence: CASSRQGQETQYF. CDR3 nucleotide sequence: TGTGCCAGCAGCCGACAGGGGCAAGAGACCCAGTACTTC.

This clonotype was seen a handful of times. The CDR3 coding sequence is TGCAGCGTAAGACACCCGGGAGCGGGTCAGCCCCAGCATTTT. Amino acid sequence: CSVRHPGAGQPQHF. This sequence joins TRBV29-1 and TRBJ1-5; D is uncertain. Germline V gene sequence: CDR1 SQVTM, CDR2 ANQGSEA. This CDR3 spans 14 amino acids. V dropped 6 bases and J dropped 6 bases, with 18 bases sitting between them.

This rearrangement joins TRBV18 to TRBJ2-3; weak D call: TRBD2 (7 bases). Germline V gene lookup returns CDR1 KGHSH and CDR2 LQKENI. CDR3 size: 16 residues. Trimming left V 0 bases short and J 3 bases short, with 13 bases between. CDR3 protein: CASSPPGGGLTDTQYF. For the CDR3, the DNA is TGTGCCAGCTCACCACCGGGCGGGGGCCTGACAGATACGCAGTATTTT. The full variable domain, completed using reference TRBV18 and TRBJ2-3, is NAGVMQNPRHLVRRRGQEARLRCSPMKGHSHVYWYRQLPEEGLKFMVYLQKENIIDESGMPKERFSAEFPKEGPSILRIQQVVRGDSAAYFCASSPPGGGLTDTQYFGPGTRLTVL.

The table lists this clonotype with many counts. J is TRBJ1-1 and V is TRBV6-1, with D perhaps matching TRBD1 (5 bases). CDR1 MNHNS and CDR2 SASEGT come from the germline V gene. V gave up 7 bases and J gave up 1 base, with 13 bases separating them. The CDR3 sequence is 14 residues long. The CDR3 protein is CASTKKDRNTEAFF. Written as DNA, the CDR3 is TGTGCCAGCACCAAGAAAGACAGGAACACTGAAGCTTTCTTT.

This clonotype appeared many times. V gene TRBV27 combines with J gene TRBJ2-2; 12 nucleotides align to TRBD1. Germline assignment: CDR1 MNHEY and CDR2 SMNVEV (reference sequence). The CDR3 is made up of 14 amino acids. Trimming took 10 bases from V and 4 from J; bases not matched to a gene: 4. The CDR3 bases are TGTGCCACCACGGGACAGGGGGCCACCGGGGAGCTGTTTTTT. It translates to CATTGQGATGELFF.

The sample holds a few counts of this clonotype. The genes are TRBV19 and TRBJ1-2; D gene unclear. The CDR3 is made up of 16 amino acids. Germline V gene lookup returns CDR1 LNHDA and CDR2 SQIVND (reference sequence). Trimming removed 2 bases at V and 6 bases at J, with 19 bases between. DNA of the CDR3: TGTGCCAGTAGTATACAAGACCCGGCGGTTTGGGATGGCTACACCTTC. It encodes CASSIQDPAVWDGYTF.

This clonotype has ten or more counts. This chain links TRBV7-2 with TRBJ2-2; 8 nucleotides agree with TRBD2. After removal of 7 bases from V and 5 bases from J, the junction contained 9 bases not matched to a gene. CDR1 is SGHTA, CDR2 FQGNSA, per germline. This CDR3 is built from 15 residues. This CDR3 reads CASTPGGGVTGELFF. The CDR3 DNA follows: TGTGCCAGCACCCCGGGGGGGGGAGTTACCGGGGAGCTGTTTTTT. The full variable domain, completed using reference TRBV7-2 and TRBJ2-2, is GAGVSQSPSNKVTEKGKDVELRCDPISGHTALYWYRQSLGQGLEFLIYFQGNSAPDKSGLPSDRFSAERTGGSVSTLTIQRTQQEDSAVYLCASTPGGGVTGELFFGEGSRLTVL.

This chain connects TRBV20-1 to TRBJ2-1, with 11 bases lining up with TRBD2. V lost 3 bases, J lost 10 bases, and 11 bases stayed unmatched. Per the germline V gene, CDR1 is DFQATT and CDR2 is SNEGSKA (reference sequence). The CDR3 has 15 amino acids. The CDR3 loop is CSARVPGLAVGEQFF. In nucleotides, the CDR3 is TGCAGTGCTAGGGTGCCGGGACTAGCGGTGGGGGAGCAGTTCTTC.

This clonotype has at least ten counts. The chain combines TRBV7-8 with TRBJ1-1; TRBD1 matches at 9 bases. From germline, CDR1 is SGHVS and CDR2 FQNEAQ. The CDR3 is 15 residues long. With 1 base clipped from V and 5 bases from J, the junction kept 5 bases outside the gene matches. CDR3 bases: TGTGCCAGCAGCTTAGAGGGACAGGGATGGACTGAAGCTTTCTTT. Translating it yields CASSLEGQGWTEAFF.